The 30 T cell receptor beta chains in this list originate from one sample, sequenced in a study of early T cells in non-severe SARS-CoV-2 infection (dated by TCRdb to the early 2020s). The library was built by means of 5' RACE. TCRdb shows the sequencer as NextSeq 500. TCRdb applied fastp at Q25 and MiXCR to the public reads, then kept only in-frame beta chains. Rows matching on CDR3 protein sequence are summarized as one entry with the most common DNA and genes. For this sample there are 90,000 to 120,000 distinct CDR3 sequences; over 8.5% appear just once. Clones ranked in the top ten supply about 8% of the sample. The sequencing sample was made of whole blood. These receptors all stem from an adult who was a healthcare worker with PCR-confirmed SARS-CoV-2 infection or an uninfected control (not recorded which).

This clonotype came up a few times. The chain uses TRBV11-2 and TRBJ2-1; D is unclear. Between the trimmed V and J ends, which lost 3 bases and 4 bases, there was a span of 19 bases. Germline V CDR1 and CDR2: SGHAT, FQNNGV. The CDR3 runs to 17 residues. As DNA, the CDR3 is TGTGCCAGCAGCTTCTGGCTAGATAAGTTCTCATACAATGAGCAGTTCTTC. It encodes CASSFWLDKFSYNEQFF. Complete variable domain (other parts from reference TRBV11-2 and TRBJ2-1): EAGVAQSPRYKIIEKRQSVAFWCNPISGHATLYWYQQILGQGPKLLIQFQNNGVVDDSQLPKDRFSAERLKGVDSTLKIQPAKLEDSAVYLCASSFWLDKFSYNEQFFGPGTRLTVL.

This clonotype was observed at least ten times. V gene TRBV28 combines with J gene TRBJ2-7; TRBD2 is a possible D gene (6 bases). The CDR3 consists of 15 residues. In germline, CDR1 is MDHEN, CDR2 SYDVKM. V was shortened by 5 bases and J by 0 bases, with 14 bases between the two germline ends. The CDR3 DNA reads as TGTGCCAGCAGTAACCGGGACTCCTTCTCCTACGAGCAGTACTTC. Translated, it gives CASSNRDSFSYEQYF. The full variable domain, rest sourced from reference TRBV28 and TRBJ2-7, is DVKVTQSSRYLVKRTGEKVFLECVQDMDHENMFWYRQDPGLGLRLIYFSYDVKMKEKGDIPEGYSVSREKKERFSLILESASTNQTSMYLCASSNRDSFSYEQYFGPGTRLTVT.

As regards this clonotype: With a much larger clone just one base away, this may be a read error. The rearrangement uses TRBV5-1 and TRBJ1-6; D is undetermined. In germline, CDR1 is SGHRS, CDR2 YFSETQ. V gave up 4 bases and J gave up 6 bases, with 17 bases separating them. There are 16 residues in the CDR3. DNA for the CDR3: TGCGCCAGCAGCATGGATACCAGGTCGACTAATTCACCCCTCCACTTT. As protein: CASSMDTRSTNSPLHF. The whole variable domain, remainder taken from reference TRBV5-1 and TRBJ1-6, is KAGVTQTPRYLIKTRGQQVTLSCSPISGHRSVSWYQQTPGQGLQFLFEYFSETQRNKGNFPGRFSGRQFSNSRSEMNVSTLELGDSALYLCASSMDTRSTNSPLHFGNGTRLTVT.

Ten or more counts support this clonotype. The rearrangement joins TRBV28 to TRBJ2-1; 8 positions match TRBD2. CDR1 and CDR2 (germline): MDHEN, SYDVKM. There are 14 residues in the CDR3. After removal of 6 bases from V and 8 bases from J, the junction contained 9 bases not matched to a gene. The CDR3 loop is CASRPETSAYEQFF. The CDR3 DNA is TGTGCCAGCAGACCCGAGACTAGCGCCTATGAGCAGTTCTTC.

This clonotype was recorded many times. V and J are TRBV18 and TRBJ2-7; a possible D gene is TRBD1 (5 bases). Germline V gene data show CDR1 as KGHSH and CDR2 as LQKENI. Trimming took 3 bases from V and 3 from J, leaving 9 bases between them. The CDR3 length is 13 residues. The DNA for the CDR3 is TGTGCCAGCTCACCGGGGCCGCTCTACGAGCAGTACTTC. It encodes CASSPGPLYEQYF.

This clonotype was counted ten times or more. This chain joins TRBV6-6 and TRBJ2-7; the match to TRBD1 covers 7 bases. CDR3 length: 16 amino acids. Germline loops: CDR1 MNHNY, CDR2 SVGAGI (reference sequence). Trimming at V came to 2 bases and at J to 5 bases, leaving 12 bases not matched to a gene. CDR3 DNA sequence: TGTGCCAGCAGTTACACAGGGACAGACTTGTTACACGAGCAGTACTTC. The encoded protein is CASSYTGTDLLHEQYF.

This rearrangement joins TRBV13 to TRBJ1-4; 9 bases are shared with TRBD1. The CDR3 runs to 14 residues. Germline CDR1 PRHDT, CDR2 FYEKMQ (reference sequence). J gave up 6 bases and V 5 bases, and 4 bases lay outside the gene matches. CDR3 sequence: CASSRRQGDEKLFF. CDR3 DNA sequence: TGTGCCAGCAGCCGAAGACAGGGGGATGAAAAACTGTTTTTT. The variable domain in full, completed from reference TRBV13 and TRBJ1-4, reads AAGVIQSPRHLIKEKRETATLKCYPIPRHDTVYWYQQGPGQDPQFLISFYEKMQSDKGSIPDRFSAQQFSDYHSELNMSSLELGDSALYFCASSRRQGDEKLFFGSGTQLSVL.

This clonotype has at least ten counts. V is TRBV6-1 and J is TRBJ2-7, with 8 bases identical to TRBD2. The CDR3 totals 14 residues. Per the germline V gene, CDR1 is MNHNS and CDR2 is SASEGT. Trimming removed 5 bases from V and 1 base from J; junction bases left unmatched: 4. The CDR3 sequence is CASSLGLASYEQYF. CDR3 coding DNA: TGTGCCAGCAGTCTCGGACTAGCATCCTACGAGCAGTACTTC.

The chain recombines TRBV20-1 with TRBJ2-1, with TRBD2 matching 10 bases. J lost 10 bases, V lost 4 bases, and 10 bases had no gene match. Germline assignment: CDR1 DFQATT and CDR2 SNEGSKA (reference sequence). CDR3 size: 14 residues. This CDR3 reads CSATYSGRYSEQFF. Written as DNA, the CDR3 is TGCAGTGCTACCTATAGCGGGAGGTATTCCGAGCAGTTCTTC.

This chain joins TRBV29-1 and TRBJ1-2; TRBD1 might be the D (6 bases). The V gene lost 5 bases and the J gene lost 8 bases, with 18 bases spanning the gap. CDR3 size: 13 residues. From germline, CDR1 is SQVTM and CDR2 ANQGSEA. The CDR3: CSVYGGARGGYTF. The CDR3 DNA reads TGCAGCGTTTACGGGGGCGCCCGGGGCGGCTACACCTTC.

This clonotype has ten or more counts. The chain employs TRBV20-1 and TRBJ1-2; D ambiguous. CDR3 length: 11 residues. The germline V and J ends were trimmed by 1 base and 8 bases, with 8 bases remaining between them. Germline-derived CDR1 and CDR2 are DFQATT and SNEGSKA (reference sequence). The CDR3 DNA reads as TGCAGTGCTAGAGCGGGGTTCGGCTACACCTTC. Amino acid sequence: CSARAGFGYTF.

This clonotype was seen only a few times. This chain uses TRBV7-8 with TRBJ2-7, with a possible D match to TRBD2 (6 bases). Looked up from germline, CDR1 is SGHVS and CDR2 is FQNEAQ. The V gene lost 1 base and the J gene lost 9 bases, with 13 bases spanning the gap. The CDR3 has 13 amino acids. The CDR3 loop is CASSLEEGAGQYF. The DNA of the CDR3 is TGTGCCAGCAGCTTAGAGGAGGGAGCGGGGCAGTACTTC.

V gene TRBV30 combines with J gene TRBJ2-1; a possible D gene is TRBD1 (5 bases). Near its end, the DNA agrees better with TRBJ2-7, so the J call may be wrong. There are 11 residues in the CDR3. Germline V gene sequence: CDR1 GTSNPN, CDR2 SVGIG (reference sequence). CDR3 bases: TGTGCCAAACAGCTGGGGCCAGAGCAGTACTTC. The encoded protein is CAKQLGPEQYF.

This clonotype was detected a few times. The chain employs TRBV2 and TRBJ2-2, with D unclear. Germline-derived CDR1 and CDR2 are SNHLY and FYNNEI. The ends were cut back, 3 bases at V and 6 bases at J, with 5 bases in the middle. The CDR3 extends over 12 amino acids. The CDR3 DNA reads TGTGCCAGCAGTGAGTCAGCCGGGGAGCTGTTTTTT. Protein sequence: CASSESAGELFF.

The chain combines TRBV29-1 with TRBJ2-5, with a tentative D call TRBD2 (5 bases). Germline loops: CDR1 SQVTM, CDR2 ANQGSEA. V lost 7 bases, J lost 9 bases, and 15 bases lay in between. The CDR3 runs 11 residues. The chain's CDR3 is CSAARDSPQYF. In nucleotides, the CDR3 is TGCAGCGCCGCCCGGGATAGTCCCCAGTACTTC.

The chain employs TRBV10-3 and TRBJ2-3, with D perhaps TRBD1 (5 bases). V shed 3 bases and J shed 2 bases, with 6 bases lying between them. CDR3 length equals 13 residues. Germline CDR1 ENHRY, CDR2 SYGVKD. CDR3 sequence: CAISDRVTDTQYF. The CDR3, as DNA: TGTGCCATCAGTGACAGGGTCACAGATACGCAGTATTTT.

Worth noting for this clonotype: The missing conserved phenylalanine or tryptophan at the end of this CDR3 makes a read error likely. The chain combines TRBV3-1 with TRBJ2-7; TRBD1 might be the D (5 bases). The CDR3 consists of 13 residues. V dropped 3 bases and J dropped 6 bases, with 12 bases sitting between them. Germline lookup yields CDR1 LGHDT and CDR2 YNNKEL (reference sequence). The CDR3 spells CASSQTVRGEQYL. In nucleotides, the CDR3 is TGTGCCAGCAGCCAGACGGTTAGGGGCGAGCAGTACCTC.

This clonotype was recorded at least ten times. The chain uses TRBV19 and TRBJ2-1, with 12 bases matching TRBD2. Germline V gene lookup returns CDR1 LNHDA and CDR2 SQIVND (reference sequence). V trimming: 4 bases; J trimming: 4 bases; junction bases outside the gene matches: 8. This CDR3 has 17 amino acids. CDR3 region: CASSTRWTSGIYNEQFF. The CDR3 DNA is TGTGCCAGTAGTACCAGATGGACTAGCGGGATTTACAATGAGCAGTTCTTC.

The chain uses TRBV28 and TRBJ2-7; D might be TRBD2 (5 bases). The germline V gene encodes CDR1 MDHEN and CDR2 SYDVKM. The V end was cut by 5 bases, the J end by 9 bases, with 14 bases between. CDR3 length equals 12 residues. The CDR3 protein is CASSQRRRGQYF. In DNA form, the CDR3 reads TGTGCCAGCAGTCAGAGGAGGCGCGGGCAGTACTTC. Based on the CDR3 plus reference TRBV28 and TRBJ2-7, the full variable domain is DVKVTQSSRYLVKRTGEKVFLECVQDMDHENMFWYRQDPGLGLRLIYFSYDVKMKEKGDIPEGYSVSREKKERFSLILESASTNQTSMYLCASSQRRRGQYFGPGTRLTVT.

The V gene is TRBV2, the J gene TRBJ2-1, with TRBD2 matching 12 bases. The CDR3 extends over 12 amino acids. Trimming took 5 bases from V and 11 from J; bases not matched to a gene: 1. Germline CDR1 reads SNHLY; CDR2 reads FYNNEI. The DNA of the CDR3 is TGTGCCAGCAGTTGGACTAGCGGGAAGCAGTTCTTC. It encodes CASSWTSGKQFF.

This clonotype was picked up a small number of times. J is TRBJ2-7 and V is TRBV12-3 or TRBV12-4; D perhaps matches TRBD1 (5 bases). The length of the CDR3 is 11 residues. Trimming removed 4 bases from V and 7 bases from J, with 8 bases in between. The chain's CDR3 is CASSSRQEQYF. The CDR3 DNA follows: TGTGCCAGCAGTTCCCGACAGGAGCAGTACTTC.

Ten or more counts support this clonotype. This chain connects TRBV2 to TRBJ2-1; 10 bases agree with TRBD2. V was clipped by 4 bases and J by 7 bases; unmatched bases: 7. The CDR3 totals 15 residues. Germline V gene lookup returns CDR1 SNHLY and CDR2 FYNNEI. CDR3 region: CASSAPSGRGNEQFF. CDR3 bases: TGTGCCAGCAGTGCACCTAGCGGGAGAGGAAATGAGCAGTTCTTC.

This clonotype has at least ten counts. This rearrangement joins TRBV7-8 to TRBJ1-5; D is possibly TRBD1 (6 bases). The CDR3 extends over 15 amino acids. CDR1 and CDR2 (germline): SGHVS, FQNEAQ. The V end was cut by 5 bases, the J end by 4 bases, with 15 bases between. Here the CDR3 DNA reads TGTGCCAGCAGCGCGTACCGGGGGACAAATCAGCCCCAGCATTTT. It is translated as CASSAYRGTNQPQHF.

The V call is TRBV28, the J call TRBJ2-1; 7 bases match TRBD1. J was trimmed by 7 bases and V by 6 bases; bases with no gene match: 0. The CDR3 is 11 residues long. The V gene's germline CDR1 is MDHEN and CDR2 SYDVKM. This CDR3 reads CASRQGNEQFF. The CDR3 bases are TGTGCCAGCAGACAGGGGAATGAGCAGTTCTTC.

This clonotype was seen at least ten times. The chain is built from TRBV10-3 and TRBJ1-5, with 7 bases identical to TRBD1. The CDR3 runs 14 residues. Trimming cost V 3 bases and J 5 bases; bases outside gene matches: 4. Germline loops: CDR1 ENHRY, CDR2 SYGVKD. The CDR3 spells CAISERGLDQPQHF. The CDR3 nucleotides read TGTGCCATCAGTGAAAGGGGGCTGGATCAGCCCCAGCATTTT.

At least ten counts were recorded for this clonotype. This rearrangement joins TRBV7-2 to TRBJ2-3, with D tentatively TRBD1 (6 bases). V was cut by 5 bases and J by 2 bases, with 8 bases left in between. Germline V CDR1 and CDR2: SGHTA, FQGNSA. The CDR3 is 13 residues long. The DNA of the CDR3 is TGTGCCAGCAGCCGACAGGTCACAGATACGCAGTATTTT. Translation: CASSRQVTDTQYF.

This clonotype came up many times. The rearrangement joins TRBV3-1 to TRBJ2-3, with 8 bases lining up with TRBD2. Germline lookup yields CDR1 LGHDT and CDR2 YNNKEL (reference sequence). CDR3 length: 15 residues. V was pared by 0 bases and J by 7 bases, with 6 bases of the junction left unmatched. The chain's CDR3 is CASSQDYSGAYTQYF. In nucleotides, the CDR3 is TGTGCCAGCAGCCAAGATTATAGCGGGGCCTATACGCAGTATTTT.

This clonotype was recorded a few times. The V and J genes are TRBV20-1 and TRBJ2-7; D perhaps matches TRBD2 (6 bases). Germline V gene data show CDR1 as DFQATT and CDR2 as SNEGSKA (reference sequence). This CDR3 has 15 residues. Trimming cost V 0 bases and J 4 bases, with 16 bases left between them. CDR3 region: CSARDRGTGIYEQYF. The CDR3, as DNA: TGCAGTGCTAGAGACCGCGGGACTGGGATATACGAGCAGTACTTC.

V is TRBV4-1 and J is TRBJ1-2; D is uncertain. Trimming took 0 bases from V and 3 from J, leaving 8 bases between them. The CDR3 consists of 14 residues. Germline loops: CDR1 MGHRA, CDR2 YSYEKL. The CDR3 region has the DNA TGCGCCAGCAGCCAAGATACGGCGTACTATGGCTACACCTTC. As protein: CASSQDTAYYGYTF.

This rearrangement joins TRBV4-3 to TRBJ1-3; D unclear. Germline V gives CDR1 LGHNA, CDR2 YSLEER. Trimming took off 1 base at V and 3 bases at J, with 7 bases between the two ends. This CDR3 region has 14 residues. The CDR3 coding sequence is TGCGCCAGCAGCCAAGTACCGGATGGAAACACCATATATTTT. Translation gives CASSQVPDGNTIYF.